The 14 T cell receptor beta chains reported below all come from one sample, sequenced in a study of cytomegalovirus exposure and HLA in healthy donors. Vbeta (60) and Jbeta (13) primers were used in the PCR. Sequencing was performed with immunoSEQ multiplex PCR; in TCRdb, only in-frame clones are kept and a portion is missing. This sample has roughly 160,000 clones; more than 80% occur once, and the top ten carry around 14%. Sequencing used PBMCs. Every receptor here comes from a woman aged 45-65 years in good health and CMV-seronegative.

The J gene is TRBJ1-1, the V gene TRBV19; D might be TRBD1 (6 bases). Germline V lookup: CDR1 LNHDA, CDR2 SQIVND (reference sequence). V lost 3 bases to trimming and J lost 5 bases, with 10 bases between them. There are 13 residues in the CDR3. The chain's CDR3 is CASSMGARTEAFF. The CDR3 nucleotides are TGTGCCAGTAGTATGGGGGCGAGGACTGAAGCTTTCTTT.

The V call is TRBV14, the J call TRBJ1-2, with a possible D match to TRBD1 (5 bases). CDR1 is SGHDN, CDR2 FVKESK, per germline. The CDR3 loop spans 13 amino acids. Trimming took 3 bases from V and 6 from J, leaving 11 bases between them. The CDR3 protein is CASSHGRDHGYTF. The CDR3, as DNA: TGTGCCAGCAGCCACGGGCGGGACCATGGCTACACCTTC.

The chain joins TRBV18 to TRBJ1-5, with D perhaps matching TRBD1 (6 bases). The germline V gene has CDR1 KGHSH and CDR2 LQKENI. Trimming removed 3 bases from V and 2 bases from J, with 11 bases in between. The CDR3 is 15 residues long. The CDR3 nucleotides read TGTGCCAGCTCACCCTCGGGACAAGGCAATCAGCCCCAGCATTTT. This gives the protein CASSPSGQGNQPQHF.

This chain joins TRBV15 and TRBJ2-5, with TRBD2 identical over 10 bases. V lost 1 base and J lost 1; bases outside the gene matches: 3. The germline V gene encodes CDR1 LNHNV and CDR2 YYDKDF (reference sequence). The CDR3 is made up of 16 amino acids. CDR3 sequence: CATSRGASGSQETQYF. CDR3 DNA: TGTGCCACCAGCAGAGGTGCTAGCGGGAGCCAAGAGACCCAGTACTTC.

This sequence joins TRBV14 and TRBJ2-1; TRBD2 matches at 7 bases. Germline loops: CDR1 SGHDN, CDR2 FVKESK. The junction had 5 bases not matched to a gene; V was cut back by 4 bases and J by 5 bases. The CDR3 extends over 14 amino acids. CDR3: CASSRAGPHNEQFF. DNA for the CDR3: TGTGCCAGCAGCCGAGCGGGGCCCCACAATGAGCAGTTCTTC.

This clone was counted between two and nine times. V is TRBV2 and J is TRBJ1-2, with 10 bases aligning to TRBD1. Losses at the gene ends were 6 bases for V and 3 bases for J; bases not matched to a gene: 10. The CDR3 extends over 16 amino acids. The germline V gene has CDR1 SNHLY and CDR2 FYNNEI. CDR3 residues: CASRNSPGTGDYGYTF. Written as DNA, the CDR3 is TGTGCCAGCAGAAATAGTCCCGGGACAGGGGACTATGGCTACACCTTC.

The chain uses TRBV7-2 and TRBJ1-5, with D uncertain. Trimming took 1 base from V and 5 from J, leaving 9 bases between them. Germline loops: CDR1 SGHTA, CDR2 FQGNSA. The CDR3 totals 14 residues. The CDR3 loop is CASSLEYGDQPQHF. CDR3 sequence (DNA): TGTGCCAGCAGCTTAGAGTACGGAGATCAGCCCCAGCATTTT.

The chain recombines TRBV5-4 with TRBJ2-5; weak D call: TRBD1 (6 bases). Germline assignment: CDR1 SGHNT and CDR2 YYREEE (reference sequence). Deletions cut 1 base from V and 3 bases from J, with 16 bases between. The CDR3 covers 16 residues. The CDR3 is CASSLFAGTPKETQYF. The CDR3, as DNA: TGTGCCAGCAGCTTGTTCGCCGGGACACCCAAAGAGACCCAGTACTTC. Using reference TRBV5-4 and TRBJ2-5 for the parts outside the CDR3, the full variable domain is ETGVTQSPTHLIKTRGQQVTLRCSSQSGHNTVSWYQQALGQGPQFIFQYYREEENGRGNFPPRFSGLQFPNYSSELNVNALELDDSALYLCASSLFAGTPKETQYFGPGTRLLVL.

This clone was seen a handful of times. The chain uses TRBV7-6 and TRBJ2-3; 7 bases line up with TRBD1. CDR1 and CDR2 from the germline V gene are SGHVS and FNYEAQ. With V trimmed by 2 bases and J by 3 bases, 8 bases remained unmatched. The CDR3 sequence is 16 residues long. As DNA, the CDR3 is TGTGCCAGCAGCTTAAGACCAGGGGGTGGAACAGATACGCAGTATTTT. Protein: CASSLRPGGGTDTQYF.

This clone has more than one count but fewer than ten. This rearrangement joins TRBV19 to TRBJ1-4; 9 bases agree with TRBD1. J was trimmed by 6 bases and V by 8 bases; bases with no gene match: 7. CDR3 size: 14 residues. Germline CDR1 reads LNHDA; CDR2 reads SQIVND (reference sequence). CDR3: CASLPGTGHEKLFF. In nucleotides, the CDR3 is TGTGCCAGTTTACCCGGGACAGGGCATGAAAAACTGTTTTTT. Full variable domain (outside the CDR3, taken from reference TRBV19 and TRBJ1-4): DGGITQSPKYLFRKEGQNVTLSCEQNLNHDAMYWYRQDPGQGLRLIYYSQIVNDFQKGDIAEGYSVSREKKESFPLTVTSAQKNPTAFYLCASLPGTGHEKLFFGSGTQLSVL.

V and J are TRBV9 and TRBJ1-3; the D is unclear. V lost 0 bases, J lost 4 bases, and 8 bases lay in between. CDR1 is SGDLS and CDR2 is YYNGEE in the germline V gene. The CDR3 runs to 14 residues. DNA for the CDR3: TGTGCCAGCAGCGTAGGAGGGCAGGGAAACACCATATATTTT. This sequence encodes CASSVGGQGNTIYF.

CDR3 nucleotide sequence: TGTGCCAGCAGCGTCGCCGAGAACTACGAGCAGTACTTC. It is translated as CASSVAENYEQYF. The V call is TRBV9, the J call TRBJ2-7; D is undetermined. The CDR3 contains 13 residues. Trimming left V 2 bases short and J 3 bases short, with 9 bases between. Germline lookup yields CDR1 SGDLS and CDR2 YYNGEE. The full variable domain, completed using reference TRBV9 and TRBJ2-7, is DSGVTQTPKHLITATGQRVTLRCSPRSGDLSVYWYQQSLDQGLQFLIQYYNGEERAKGNILERFSAQQFPDLHSELNLSSLELGDSALYFCASSVAENYEQYFGPGTRLTVT.

The chain joins TRBV10-3 to TRBJ1-5; 9 positions agree with TRBD1. Germline lookup yields CDR1 ENHRY and CDR2 SYGVKD. The length of the CDR3 is 15 residues. V shed 5 bases and J 0 bases; nucleotides not matched to a gene: 2. As DNA, the CDR3 is TGTGCCATCAGTAGGACAGGGGATAGCAATCAGCCCCAGCATTTT. Protein product: CAISRTGDSNQPQHF.

As for this clone: In the same sample, other DNA sequences code for this CDR3. J is TRBJ2-6 and V is TRBV10-3; D might be TRBD2 (6 bases). Germline V gene lookup returns CDR1 ENHRY and CDR2 SYGVKD. The CDR3 length is 16 residues. V gave up 8 bases and J gave up 0 bases, with 14 bases separating them. Here the CDR3 DNA reads TGTGCCATCTCGGGAACGGGAGACTCTGGGGCCAACGTCCTGACTTTC. Its protein product is CAISGTGDSGANVLTF.